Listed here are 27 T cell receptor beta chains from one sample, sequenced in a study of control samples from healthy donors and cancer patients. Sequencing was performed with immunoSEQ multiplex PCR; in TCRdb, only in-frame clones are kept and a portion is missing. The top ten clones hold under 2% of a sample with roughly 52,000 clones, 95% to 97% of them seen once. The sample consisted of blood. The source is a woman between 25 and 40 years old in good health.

The CDR3 here is CAWGTSHYEQYF. The CDR3 coding sequence is TGTGCCTGGGGGACATCGCATTACGAGCAGTACTTC. V usage is TRBV30 and J usage is TRBJ2-7; maybe TRBD1 (6 bases). This CDR3 contains 12 residues. Germline lookup yields CDR1 GTSNPN and CDR2 SVGIG (reference sequence). The germline V and J ends were trimmed by 5 bases and 4 bases, with 12 bases remaining between them. Combining the CDR3 with reference TRBV30 and TRBJ2-7 gives the whole variable domain SQTIHQWPATLVQPVGSPLSLECTVEGTSNPNLYWYRQAAGRGLQLLFYSVGIGQISSEVPQNLSASRPQDRQFILSSKKLLLSDSGFYLCAWGTSHYEQYFGPGTRLTVT.

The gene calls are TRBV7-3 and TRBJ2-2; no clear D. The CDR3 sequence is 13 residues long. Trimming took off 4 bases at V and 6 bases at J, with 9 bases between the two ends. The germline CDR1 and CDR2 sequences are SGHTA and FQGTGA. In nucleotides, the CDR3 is TGTGCCAGCAGCTCTGACTTGGCCGGGGAGCTGTTTTTT. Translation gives CASSSDLAGELFF.

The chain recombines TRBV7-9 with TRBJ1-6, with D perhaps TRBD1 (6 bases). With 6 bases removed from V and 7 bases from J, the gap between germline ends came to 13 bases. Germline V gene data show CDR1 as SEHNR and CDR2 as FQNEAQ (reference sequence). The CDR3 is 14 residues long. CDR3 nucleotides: TGTGCCAGCAGTTCAACAGGGTCAAATTCACCCCTCCACTTT. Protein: CASSSTGSNSPLHF.

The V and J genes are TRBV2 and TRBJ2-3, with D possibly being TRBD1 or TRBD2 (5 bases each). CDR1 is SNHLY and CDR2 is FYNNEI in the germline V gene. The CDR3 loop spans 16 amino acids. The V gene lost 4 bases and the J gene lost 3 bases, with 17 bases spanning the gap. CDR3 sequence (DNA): TGTGCCAGCAGTGCGGGACGGGTGAAGGGTACAGATACGCAGTATTTT. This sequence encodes CASSAGRVKGTDTQYF.

For the CDR3, the DNA is TGTGCCAGCAGCCGACAGACAGGGCACTCCTACGAGCAGTACTTC. Translation: CASSRQTGHSYEQYF. This chain links TRBV4-2 with TRBJ2-7, with TRBD1 matching over 7 bases. With V trimmed by 4 bases and J by 0 bases, 6 bases remained unmatched. CDR3 length: 15 residues. Germline-derived CDR1 and CDR2 are LGHNA and YNFKEQ.

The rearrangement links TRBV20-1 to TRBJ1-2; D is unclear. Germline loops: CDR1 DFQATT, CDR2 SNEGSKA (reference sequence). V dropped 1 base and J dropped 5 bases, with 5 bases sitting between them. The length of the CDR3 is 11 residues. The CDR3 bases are TGCAGTGCTAGAGCTGAATATGGCTACACCTTC. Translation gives CSARAEYGYTF.

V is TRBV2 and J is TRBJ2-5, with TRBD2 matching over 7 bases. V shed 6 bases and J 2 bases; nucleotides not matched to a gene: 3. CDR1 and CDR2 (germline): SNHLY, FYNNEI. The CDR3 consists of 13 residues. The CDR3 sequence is CASRRGLQETQYF. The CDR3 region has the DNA TGTGCCAGCAGGCGGGGACTACAAGAGACCCAGTACTTC.

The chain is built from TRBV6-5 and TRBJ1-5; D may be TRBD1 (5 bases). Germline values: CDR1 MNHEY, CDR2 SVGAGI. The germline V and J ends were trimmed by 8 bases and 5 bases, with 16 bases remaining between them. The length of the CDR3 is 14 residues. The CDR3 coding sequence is TGTGCCAGCTCTCGGGGGGAGTCTTATCAGCCCCAGCATTTT. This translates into CASSRGESYQPQHF.

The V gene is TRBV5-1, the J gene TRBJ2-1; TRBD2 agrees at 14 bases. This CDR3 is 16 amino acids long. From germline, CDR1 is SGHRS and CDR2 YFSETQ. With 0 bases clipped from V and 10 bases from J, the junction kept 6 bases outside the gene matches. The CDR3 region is CASSLEGLAGVREQFF. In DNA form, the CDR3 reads TGCGCCAGCAGCTTGGAGGGACTAGCGGGAGTGCGGGAGCAGTTCTTC.

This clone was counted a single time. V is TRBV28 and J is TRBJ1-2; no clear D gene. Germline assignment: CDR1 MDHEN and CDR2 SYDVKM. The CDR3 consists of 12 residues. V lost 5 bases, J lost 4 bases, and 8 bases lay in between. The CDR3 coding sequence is TGTGCCAGCAGTGGGCAGACCTATGGCTACACCTTC. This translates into CASSGQTYGYTF.

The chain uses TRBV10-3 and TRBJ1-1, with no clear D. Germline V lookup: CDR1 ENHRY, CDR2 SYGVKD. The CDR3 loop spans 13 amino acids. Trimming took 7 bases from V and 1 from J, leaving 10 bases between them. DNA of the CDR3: TGTGCCATCACCCGAGGAACGAACACTGAAGCTTTCTTT. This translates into CAITRGTNTEAFF.

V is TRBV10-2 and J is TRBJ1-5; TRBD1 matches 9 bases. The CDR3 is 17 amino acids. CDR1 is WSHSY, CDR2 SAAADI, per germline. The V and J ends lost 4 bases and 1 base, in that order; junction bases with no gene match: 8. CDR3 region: CASSADSTGGSNQPQHF. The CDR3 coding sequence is TGCGCCAGCAGTGCAGACTCGACAGGGGGGAGCAATCAGCCCCAGCATTTT.

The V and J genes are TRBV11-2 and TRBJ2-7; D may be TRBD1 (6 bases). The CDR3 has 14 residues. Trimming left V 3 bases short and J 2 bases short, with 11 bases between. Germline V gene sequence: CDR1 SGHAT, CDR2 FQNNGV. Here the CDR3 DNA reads TGTGCCAGCAGCTTCATCGGACAGACCTACGAGCAGTACTTC. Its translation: CASSFIGQTYEQYF.

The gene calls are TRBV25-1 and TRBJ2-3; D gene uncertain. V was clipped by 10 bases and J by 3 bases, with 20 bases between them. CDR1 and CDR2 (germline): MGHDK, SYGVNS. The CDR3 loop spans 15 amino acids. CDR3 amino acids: CATSAAREPTDTQYF. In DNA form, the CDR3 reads TGTGCCACCTCGGCCGCTAGGGAACCGACAGATACGCAGTATTTT.

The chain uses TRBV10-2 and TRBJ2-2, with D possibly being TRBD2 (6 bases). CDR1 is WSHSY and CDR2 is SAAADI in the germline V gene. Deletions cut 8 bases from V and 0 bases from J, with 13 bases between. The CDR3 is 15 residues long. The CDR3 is CASSLTGANTGELFF. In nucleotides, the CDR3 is TGCGCCAGCTCCCTTACGGGAGCGAACACCGGGGAGCTGTTTTTT.

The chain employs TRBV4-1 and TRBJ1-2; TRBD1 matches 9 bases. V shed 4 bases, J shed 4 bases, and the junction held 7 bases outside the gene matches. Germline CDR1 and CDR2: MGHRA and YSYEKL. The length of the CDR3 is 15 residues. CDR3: CASSPRDRDGYGYTF. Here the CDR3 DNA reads TGCGCCAGCAGCCCGCGGGACAGGGATGGCTATGGCTACACCTTC.

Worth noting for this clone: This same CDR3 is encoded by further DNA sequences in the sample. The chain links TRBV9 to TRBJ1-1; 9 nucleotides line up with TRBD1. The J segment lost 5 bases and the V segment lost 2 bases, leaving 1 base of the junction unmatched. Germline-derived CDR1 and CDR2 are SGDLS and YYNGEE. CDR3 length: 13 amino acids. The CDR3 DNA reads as TGTGCCAGCAGCGTTGGGACAGGGACTGAAGCTTTCTTT. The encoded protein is CASSVGTGTEAFF.

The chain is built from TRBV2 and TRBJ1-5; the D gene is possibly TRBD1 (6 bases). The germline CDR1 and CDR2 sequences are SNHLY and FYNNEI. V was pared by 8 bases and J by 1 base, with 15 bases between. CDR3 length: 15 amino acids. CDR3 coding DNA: TGTGCCAGCTCATGGACAGTGGCAAGCAATCAGCCCCAGCATTTT. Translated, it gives CASSWTVASNQPQHF.

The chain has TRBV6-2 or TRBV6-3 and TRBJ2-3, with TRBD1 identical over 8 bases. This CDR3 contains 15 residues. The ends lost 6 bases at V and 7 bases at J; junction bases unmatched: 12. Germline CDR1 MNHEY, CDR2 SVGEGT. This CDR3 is CASSPRTGTSNTQYF. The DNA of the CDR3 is TGTGCCAGCAGCCCCCGGACAGGGACGTCGAATACGCAGTATTTT.

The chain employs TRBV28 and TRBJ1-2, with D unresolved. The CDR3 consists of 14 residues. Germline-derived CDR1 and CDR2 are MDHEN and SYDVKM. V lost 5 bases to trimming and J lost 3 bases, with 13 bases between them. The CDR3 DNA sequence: TGTGCCAGCAGTGGGAGACCGTTGGACTATGGCTACACCTTC. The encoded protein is CASSGRPLDYGYTF.

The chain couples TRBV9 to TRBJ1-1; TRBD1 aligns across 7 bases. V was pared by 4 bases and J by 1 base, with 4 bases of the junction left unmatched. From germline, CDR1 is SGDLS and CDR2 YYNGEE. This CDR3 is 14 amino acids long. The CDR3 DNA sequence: TGTGCCAGCAGCACCGGGACAGAGAACACTGAAGCTTTCTTT. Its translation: CASSTGTENTEAFF.

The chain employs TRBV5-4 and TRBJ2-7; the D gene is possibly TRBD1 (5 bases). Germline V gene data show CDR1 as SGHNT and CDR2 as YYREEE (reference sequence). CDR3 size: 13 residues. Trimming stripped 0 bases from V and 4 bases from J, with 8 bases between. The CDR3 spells CASSLAGQYEQYF. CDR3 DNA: TGTGCCAGCAGCTTGGCAGGACAATACGAGCAGTACTTC.

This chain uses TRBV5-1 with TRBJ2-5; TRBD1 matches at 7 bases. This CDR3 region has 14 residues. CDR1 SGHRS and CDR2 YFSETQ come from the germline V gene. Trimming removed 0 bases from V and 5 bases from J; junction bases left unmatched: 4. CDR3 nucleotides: TGCGCCAGCAGCTTGGAAGGGGGCGCTGAGACCCAGTACTTC. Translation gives CASSLEGGAETQYF.

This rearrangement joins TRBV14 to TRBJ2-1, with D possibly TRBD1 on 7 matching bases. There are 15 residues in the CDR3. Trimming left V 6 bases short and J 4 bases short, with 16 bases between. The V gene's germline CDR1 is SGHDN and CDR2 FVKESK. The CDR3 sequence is CASRRDSHPYNEQFF. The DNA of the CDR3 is TGTGCCAGCAGGCGGGACAGCCACCCTTACAATGAGCAGTTCTTC.

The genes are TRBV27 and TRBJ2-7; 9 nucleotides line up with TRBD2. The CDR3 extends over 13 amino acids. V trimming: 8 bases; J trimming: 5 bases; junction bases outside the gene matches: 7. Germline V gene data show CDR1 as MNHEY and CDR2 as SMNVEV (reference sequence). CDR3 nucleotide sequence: TGTGCCAGCGGGCTAGCGGGACGGGACGAGCAGTACTTC. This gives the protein CASGLAGRDEQYF.

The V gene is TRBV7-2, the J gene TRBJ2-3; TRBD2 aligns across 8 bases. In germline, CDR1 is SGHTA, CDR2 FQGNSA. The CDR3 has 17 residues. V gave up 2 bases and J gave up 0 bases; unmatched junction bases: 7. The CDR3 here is CASSLIQRERSTDTQYF. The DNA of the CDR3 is TGTGCCAGCAGCTTAATTCAGCGGGAGCGTAGCACAGATACGCAGTATTTT.

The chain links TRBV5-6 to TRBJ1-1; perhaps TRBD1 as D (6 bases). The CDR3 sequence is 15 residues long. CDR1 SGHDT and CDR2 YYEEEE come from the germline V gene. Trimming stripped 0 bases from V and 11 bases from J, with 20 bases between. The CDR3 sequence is CASSLGRGVLMGAFF. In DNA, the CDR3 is TGTGCCAGCAGCTTGGGCAGGGGCGTCCTGATGGGGGCTTTCTTT.